These 21 T cell receptor beta chains share one sample of origin, sequenced in a study of human T cells and chemical hapten exposure. Time point defined: patch test 3, about 24 weeks after DPC sensitization. As for treatment: therapeutic diphenylcyclopropenone sensitization with weekly scalp DPC. MiXCR, applied by TCRdb to the RACE reads, yields one record per CDR3 protein. The sample records tens of thousands of distinct CDR3 sequences, more than 9.5% being singletons. Sequencing was performed on whole blood, taken in connection with sensitization to the hapten diphenylcyclopropenone (DPC). These TCRs come from a woman between 45 and 65 years old with alopecia areata. Some clones in this sample may be carry-over from other donors' samples.

This clonotype was counted at least ten times. The rearrangement links TRBV3-1 to TRBJ2-7; D unresolved. The V end was cut by 1 base, the J end by 3 bases, with 4 bases between. There are 12 residues in the CDR3. Germline V gene sequence: CDR1 LGHDT, CDR2 YNNKEL (reference sequence). The CDR3 reads CASSQGSYEQYF. Here the CDR3 DNA reads TGTGCCAGCAGCCAAGGGAGCTACGAGCAGTACTTC.

In its sample, this clonotype was seen many times. The rearrangement joins TRBV7-2 to TRBJ1-5; the match to TRBD1 covers 9 bases. V was pared by 5 bases and J by 4 bases, with 3 bases of the junction left unmatched. CDR3 length: 14 amino acids. Germline loops: CDR1 SGHTA, CDR2 FQGNSA. Here the CDR3 DNA reads TGTGCCAGCAGCCTAGGACAGGGGAATCAGCCCCAGCATTTT. Translating gives CASSLGQGNQPQHF.

This clonotype came up a few times. J is TRBJ2-2 and V is TRBV10-2; 12 bases are a match to TRBD2. V lost 6 bases and J lost 3; bases outside the gene matches: 5. This CDR3 is built from 16 residues. Germline values: CDR1 WSHSY, CDR2 SAAADI. This chain's CDR3 is CASSKGLAGYTGELFF. CDR3 DNA sequence: TGCGCCAGCAGCAAAGGACTAGCGGGGTACACCGGGGAGCTGTTTTTT.

This clonotype was observed a handful of times. The genes are TRBV10-1 and TRBJ2-3, with 11 nucleotides matching TRBD2. V trimming: 4 bases; J trimming: 8 bases; junction bases outside the gene matches: 8. The CDR3 loop spans 15 amino acids. The germline gives CDR1 WNHNN, CDR2 SYGVQD (reference sequence). CDR3 loop: CASSGSSGGASTQYF. DNA for the CDR3: TGCGCCAGCAGTGGAAGTAGCGGGGGGGCCTCTACGCAGTATTTT.

The sample holds many counts of this clonotype. This chain uses TRBV7-2 with TRBJ2-3, with D maybe TRBD1 (5 bases). Germline assignment: CDR1 SGHTA and CDR2 FQGNSA. Trimming cost V 1 base and J 0 bases, with 20 bases left between them. This CDR3 is built from 19 residues. CDR3 loop: CASSLERVGVRLSTDTQYF. The DNA for the CDR3 is TGTGCCAGCAGCTTAGAAAGGGTAGGGGTCCGCCTGAGCACAGATACGCAGTATTTT.

This clonotype was picked up many times. The chain has TRBV18 and TRBJ1-1; 7 bases align to TRBD1. With V trimmed by 0 bases and J by 8 bases, 9 bases remained unmatched. The CDR3 spans 15 residues. Germline assignment: CDR1 KGHSH and CDR2 LQKENI. CDR3 DNA: TGTGCCAGCTCACCACCGTCCGGGACAGAGAACGAAGCTTTCTTT. It encodes CASSPPSGTENEAFF.

CDR3 protein: CASSPTGSTEAFF. The CDR3 DNA reads TGTGCCAGCAGCCCCACAGGGAGCACTGAAGCTTTCTTT. The gene calls are TRBV7-2 and TRBJ1-1; a weak D match, TRBD1 (6 bases). The CDR3 has 13 amino acids. Looked up from germline, CDR1 is SGHTA and CDR2 is FQGNSA. Trimming removed 5 bases at V and 4 bases at J, with 11 bases between.

In its sample, this clonotype was seen a few times. The chain recombines TRBV19 with TRBJ1-3, with unresolved D. CDR3 length: 15 amino acids. From germline, CDR1 is LNHDA and CDR2 SQIVND (reference sequence). V gave up 5 bases and J gave up 4 bases, with 15 bases separating them. The DNA of the CDR3 is TGTGCCAGTAGTGGCCAGGCGGCGAGGGGAAACACCATATATTTT. This translates into CASSGQAARGNTIYF.

The V gene is TRBV29-1, the J gene TRBJ2-6, with TRBD1 as a possible D gene (6 bases). The germline V and J ends were trimmed by 6 bases and 4 bases, with 10 bases remaining between them. CDR1 SQVTM and CDR2 ANQGSEA come from the germline V gene. This CDR3 has 13 amino acids. This chain's CDR3 is CSVRGTGANVLTF. In DNA, the CDR3 is TGCAGCGTGAGGGGGACAGGGGCCAACGTCCTGACTTTC.

At least ten counts were recorded for this clonotype. This chain connects TRBV3-1 to TRBJ1-2, with TRBD1 matching 9 bases. Germline loops: CDR1 LGHDT, CDR2 YNNKEL (reference sequence). Germline trimming cut 5 bases from V and 13 bases from J; bases unmatched to any gene: 11. This CDR3 is built from 13 residues. CDR3 residues: CASSNGDRAACTF. The CDR3 DNA is TGTGCCAGCAGCAACGGGGACAGGGCCGCCTGCACCTTC. Variable domain in full (rest from reference TRBV3-1 and TRBJ1-2): DTAVSQTPKYLVTQMGNDKSIKCEQNLGHDTMYWYKQDSKKFLKIMFSYNNKELIINETVPNRFSPKSPDKAHLNLHINSLELGDSAVYFCASSNGDRAACTFGSGTRLTVV.

This clonotype was found a few times. The chain combines TRBV2 with TRBJ2-1; 11 bases line up with TRBD2. Germline V gene sequence: CDR1 SNHLY, CDR2 FYNNEI. Losses at the gene ends were 6 bases for V and 7 bases for J; bases not matched to a gene: 8. The CDR3 loop spans 15 amino acids. CDR3 protein: CASRELAGVLNEQFF. CDR3 in DNA: TGTGCCAGCAGGGAACTAGCGGGAGTTTTAAATGAGCAGTTCTTC.

The V gene is TRBV6-1, the J gene TRBJ2-1; 8 nucleotides agree with TRBD1. CDR1 is MNHNS and CDR2 is SASEGT in the germline V gene. J gave up 7 bases and V 6 bases, and 8 bases lay outside the gene matches. CDR3 length: 14 residues. The CDR3 sequence: CASSMTGDRNEQFF. CDR3 bases: TGTGCCAGCAGCATGACAGGGGACAGAAATGAGCAGTTCTTC.

This chain joins TRBV11-1 and TRBJ2-3, with D unresolved. This CDR3 is built from 13 residues. V lost 3 bases to trimming and J lost 6 bases, with 10 bases between them. Germline-derived CDR1 and CDR2 are SGHAT and FQDESV (reference sequence). CDR3 coding DNA: TGTGCCAGCAGCTTCGGGCCTCCCGATACGCAGTATTTT. It encodes CASSFGPPDTQYF.

In its sample, this clonotype was seen many times. The chain employs TRBV12-3 or TRBV12-4 and TRBJ2-2; weak D call: TRBD2 (6 bases). The ends were cut back, 3 bases at V and 6 bases at J, with 11 bases in the middle. This CDR3 has 14 residues. CDR3 coding DNA: TGTGCCAGCAGTTTGGAGGGGTTAGCCGGGGAGCTGTTTTTT. Encoded protein: CASSLEGLAGELFF.

The table lists this clonotype with a few counts. The chain uses TRBV10-3 and TRBJ2-1; 8 bases fit TRBD1. This CDR3 is 13 amino acids long. Per the germline V gene, CDR1 is ENHRY and CDR2 is SYGVKD. J gave up 10 bases and V 6 bases, and 8 bases lay outside the gene matches. CDR3 sequence reads: CAIRLTGDQEQFF. The CDR3 nucleotides read TGTGCCATCAGACTGACAGGGGATCAGGAGCAGTTCTTC.

The chain joins TRBV11-2 to TRBJ1-4; no firm D call. With 6 bases removed from V and 4 bases from J, the gap between germline ends came to 9 bases. The CDR3 contains 13 residues. Germline-derived CDR1 and CDR2 are SGHAT and FQNNGV. The CDR3, as DNA: TGTGCCAGCAGATCAGCTATTAATGAAAAACTGTTTTTT. Translated: CASRSAINEKLFF.

This clonotype was picked up many times. The CDR3 here is CASRGTVGGANVLTF. The CDR3 bases are TGTGCCAGCAGGGGAACCGTTGGGGGTGCCAACGTCCTGACTTTC. The chain recombines TRBV12-3 or TRBV12-4 with TRBJ2-6; tentatively, D is TRBD1 or TRBD2 (5 bases each). Trimming took off 6 bases at V and 7 bases at J, with 16 bases between the two ends. This CDR3 contains 15 residues.

In this sample, this clonotype turned up many times. The genes are TRBV18 and TRBJ1-4; 9 nucleotides align to TRBD1. The CDR3 is made up of 15 amino acids. V was clipped by 4 bases and J by 8 bases; unmatched bases: 8. The germline V gene encodes CDR1 KGHSH and CDR2 LQKENI. CDR3 amino acids: CASSLTGTGYEKLFF. The CDR3 DNA is TGTGCCAGCTCACTCACCGGGACAGGGTACGAAAAACTGTTTTTT.

The chain uses TRBV29-1 and TRBJ2-1; D is tentatively TRBD1 or TRBD2 (5 bases each). V was pared by 7 bases and J by 0 bases, with 10 bases between. Per germline, CDR1 SQVTM and CDR2 ANQGSEA. This CDR3 comprises 13 residues. The CDR3 is CSGGGLSYNEQFF. CDR3 DNA sequence: TGCAGCGGGGGCGGGCTCTCCTACAATGAGCAGTTCTTC.

The chain uses TRBV28 and TRBJ2-7; the D call may be TRBD1 or TRBD2 (5 bases each). Trimming removed 1 base from V and 3 bases from J, with 10 bases in between. CDR1 and CDR2 from the germline V gene are MDHEN and SYDVKM. This CDR3 has 14 amino acids. This chain's CDR3 is CASSLSGSNYEQYF. The CDR3 coding sequence is TGTGCCAGCAGTTTATCAGGGAGTAACTACGAGCAGTACTTC.

The chain combines TRBV7-2 with TRBJ2-3, with D possibly matching TRBD2 (6 bases). CDR1 and CDR2 from the germline V gene are SGHTA and FQGNSA. The V end lost 5 bases, the J end lost 1 base, and 13 bases lay between the germline ends. The length of the CDR3 is 15 residues. The CDR3 loop reads CASSQPSGGTDTQYF. As DNA, the CDR3 is TGTGCCAGCAGCCAACCCTCGGGGGGCACAGATACGCAGTATTTT.